This T cell receptor beta chain was identified in a study of T-cell memory formation after mild COVID-19 (dated by TCRdb to the early 2020s). For context, the study as a whole: TCR sequence clusters from the two donors were found to be largely donor specific. In a couple of donors, T-cell clones that expanded and contracted after mild COVID-19 were tracked by sequencing TCRalpha and TCRbeta repertoires over time. The cohort comprised two young, previously healthy adult volunteers, one female and one male.

Ficoll-Paque density gradient centrifugation was used to isolate PBMCs. What the work shows at the level of the full study, not this receptor alone: Clones that contracted from day 15 to 85 showed balanced CD4/CD8 phenotypes, whereas a second wave of clones that expanded from day 15 to 37 leaned towards CD4+. Only two mild cases were covered by the study, and larger cohorts that include severe cases with pre-infection samples were considered necessary. Contracting CD4+ clones appeared mostly in the CM and EM memory subsets, whereas CD8+ clones were enriched in EMRA. The detection of some responding clones in pre-infection memory suggests that pre-existing cross-reactive memory T cells joined the SARS-CoV-2 response. SARS-CoV-2 specificity was not confirmed for the second-wave clones peaking on day 37.

TCRdb lists the instrument as Illumina NovaSeq 6000. Using 5'RACE with constant-segment primers, TCRalpha and TCRbeta cDNA libraries were constructed, with sample barcodes and unique molecular identifiers added in the process. Trizol reagent was used to extract RNA from every sample. Library amplification was performed in two PCR steps, and a second sample barcode and Illumina TruSeq adapters were introduced in the second step. Sequencing of libraries was performed on an Illumina NovaSeq with 2 x 150 bp paired-end reads. The paper's processing steps were these. With migec v1.2.7, reads were demultiplexed and then collapsed into UMI-guided consensus sequences. Using mixcr v2.1.11, UMI consensuses were aligned to TRA and TRB V and J templates and then assembled into clonotypes. Expanded or contracted clonotypes were those called significant by both edgeR and NoisET, with noise models trained on biological replicates. For edgeR calls, a false discovery rate-adjusted p below 0.01 and a log2 fold-change threshold of 1 were applied. As an exploratory analysis of dynamics, max-normalized trajectories of the 1000 most abundant clonotypes were examined with PCA combined with hierarchical clustering. Separately sequenced CD4+ and CD8+ repertoires were used to assign a CD4 or CD8 phenotype to each responding clone. TCRdb trimmed public reads at Q25 via fastp, called clones via MiXCR and kept in-frame beta chains. CDR3 protein sequences are deduplicated, and each keeps its most common genes and DNA. The V and J calls and clone size come from TCRdb's table, not from the authors' own analysis. Recorded for this sample are 92,000 or so distinct CDR3 sequences; roughly an eighth of them occurred a single time. Over 25% of the sample lies in the top ten.

This clonotype was picked up many times. Its antigen is not yet known. Base qualities are not provided; no much larger clone lies one nucleotide away. The material sequenced was PBMCs or a T cell subset sorted from them (not recorded which). This clonotype was obtained from an adult woman who had mild COVID-19 (a few samples of this study predate the infection). The sample titles of this study are shuffled in the database, so cell type and time point are left out; the donor was told from shared clones.

The CDR3 region reads CASSQTSGRADTQYF. At the DNA level, the sequence is TGTGCCAGCAGCCAGACTAGCGGGAGGGCAGATACGCAGTATTTT. This receptor chain uses TRBV12-3 or TRBV12-4 and TRBJ2-3, with 14 bases matching TRBD2. The CDR3 measures 15 amino acids from cysteine to phenylalanine. Here the CDR3 DNA is all that survives: 45 bases in frame from base 1. Trimming removed 6 bases from V and 4 bases from J; the gene matches leave 3 bases unexplained.